One and the same sample provided the 23 T cell receptor beta chains below, sequenced in a study of regulatory T cells in long-lasting Graves disease. Time point here: persistent/refractory GD, antithyroid drugs over 5 years with positive TRAb. PBMC-derived RNA was used for the TCR library. Both iRepertoire HTBI primers and Arm-PCR of CDR3 regions were used to build the TCR beta libraries. TCRdb recomputed calls from the multiplex PCR reads with MiXCR, one row per CDR3 protein. The table records approximately 380,000 distinct CDR3 sequences, roughly 20% of them present only once. The specimen was peripheral blood mononuclear cells (PBMCs), collected when the disease was refractory, from a patient treated with antithyroid drugs. The source is a female donor with Graves disease.

This clonotype was seen repeatedly, ten times or more. The chain has TRBV28 and TRBJ2-7, with a weak D call TRBD1 (5 bases). V was shortened by 6 bases and J by 3 bases, with 9 bases between the two germline ends. Per germline, CDR1 MDHEN and CDR2 SYDVKM. CDR3 length: 12 residues. The CDR3 bases are TGTGCCAGCAGAGACAGTCACTACGAGCAGTACTTC. It is translated as CASRDSHYEQYF.

V and J are TRBV20-1 and TRBJ2-2; D possibly corresponds to TRBD1 (9 bases). Germline lookup yields CDR1 DFQATT and CDR2 SNEGSKA (reference sequence). The CDR3 sequence is 21 residues long. V was shortened by 4 bases and J by 2 bases, with 32 bases between the two germline ends. The CDR3, as DNA: TGCAGTGCTACAAATGAAGCACAGGGGGCGCCTAGCGGGTTAAACACCGGGGAGCTGTTTTTT. Protein product: CSATNEAQGAPSGLNTGELFF.

The V gene is TRBV7-9, the J gene TRBJ2-5; 11 bases line up with TRBD2. The CDR3 totals 16 residues. Germline CDR1 and CDR2: SEHNR and FQNEAQ (reference sequence). J gave up 2 bases and V 4 bases, and 6 bases lay outside the gene matches. CDR3 residues: CASSSWTSGQQETQYF. As DNA, the CDR3 is TGTGCCAGCAGCTCTTGGACTAGCGGGCAACAAGAGACCCAGTACTTC.

There are many counts of this clonotype. The V gene is TRBV20-1, the J gene TRBJ2-7; 7 nucleotides line up with TRBD2. V was pared by 0 bases and J by 3 bases, with 5 bases of the junction left unmatched. Germline V lookup: CDR1 DFQATT, CDR2 SNEGSKA (reference sequence). This CDR3 has 14 amino acids. This chain's CDR3 is CSARDYGGSYEQYF. The CDR3 region has the DNA TGCAGTGCTAGAGACTATGGCGGGAGCTACGAGCAGTACTTC.

This clonotype turned up a few times. The chain joins TRBV15 to TRBJ2-2, with D possibly being TRBD1 (6 bases). Germline lookup yields CDR1 LNHNV and CDR2 YYDKDF (reference sequence). There are 15 residues in the CDR3. The V end lost 0 bases, the J end lost 5 bases, and 10 bases lay between the germline ends. CDR3 protein: CATSRENRETGELFF. In DNA, the CDR3 is TGTGCCACCAGCAGAGAAAACAGGGAGACCGGGGAGCTGTTTTTT.

In its sample, this clonotype was seen many times. V and J are TRBV7-3 and TRBJ2-7; TRBD2 matches 11 bases. The germline V gene has CDR1 SGHTA and CDR2 FQGTGA. The CDR3 totals 14 residues. After removal of 0 bases from V and 8 bases from J, the junction contained 3 bases not matched to a gene. The CDR3 loop reads CASSLTLTSGKQYF. The CDR3 nucleotides read TGTGCCAGCAGCTTAACCCTGACTAGCGGGAAGCAGTACTTC.

This rearrangement joins TRBV5-6 to TRBJ2-5; possible D gene TRBD2, 6 bases. Germline loops: CDR1 SGHDT, CDR2 YYEEEE. The CDR3 sequence is 14 residues long. V gave up 3 bases and J gave up 4 bases, with 13 bases separating them. This chain's CDR3 is CASSYVGSGETQYF. The CDR3 nucleotides are TGTGCCAGCAGCTATGTCGGGAGCGGAGAGACCCAGTACTTC.

This clonotype came up a few times. The rearrangement joins TRBV6-1 to TRBJ1-5, with TRBD1 as a possible D gene (5 bases). The CDR3 has 16 amino acids. The V gene's germline CDR1 is MNHNS and CDR2 SASEGT. V lost 6 bases and J 6 bases, leaving 21 bases between the germline ends. CDR3 protein: CASSPLAGVQRQPQHF. For the CDR3, the DNA is TGTGCCAGCAGCCCACTCGCGGGGGTGCAACGTCAGCCCCAGCATTTT.

This clonotype was counted many times. The chain recombines TRBV27 with TRBJ1-6; D unclear. Looked up from germline, CDR1 is MNHEY and CDR2 is SMNVEV (reference sequence). There are 15 residues in the CDR3. The V end was cut by 7 bases, the J end by 4 bases, with 14 bases between. This CDR3 is CASMVFSEYNSPLHF. As DNA, the CDR3 is TGTGCCAGCATGGTATTTTCCGAGTATAATTCACCCCTCCACTTT.

The rearrangement uses TRBV7-8 and TRBJ2-7; D is ambiguous. V dropped 7 bases and J dropped 1 base, with 14 bases sitting between them. CDR1 and CDR2 (germline): SGHVS, FQNEAQ. This CDR3 comprises 14 residues. This CDR3 is CASKLESRSYEQYF. The CDR3, as DNA: TGTGCCAGCAAGTTAGAGTCTAGATCCTACGAGCAGTACTTC.

This clonotype was counted ten times or more. The gene calls are TRBV2 and TRBJ2-5, with 7 bases identical to TRBD1. The V and J ends lost 3 bases and 4 bases, in that order; junction bases with no gene match: 11. This CDR3 is 16 amino acids long. Germline CDR1 is SNHLY and CDR2 is FYNNEI. The CDR3, as DNA: TGTGCCAGCAGTGAGCAGACAGGGACGGGGTCAGAGACCCAGTACTTC. This translates into CASSEQTGTGSETQYF.

This clonotype was found a few times. This sequence joins TRBV7-9 and TRBJ2-4; 8 bases map to TRBD2. The CDR3 loop spans 13 amino acids. V shed 5 bases and J 5 bases; nucleotides not matched to a gene: 2. CDR1 SEHNR and CDR2 FQNEAQ come from the germline V gene (reference sequence). In DNA, the CDR3 is TGTGCCAGCAGCGGGACTAGGGAAAACATTCAGTACTTC. Translated: CASSGTRENIQYF.

This clonotype was counted between two and nine times. V gene TRBV11-2 combines with J gene TRBJ2-2; the D is unclear. The CDR3 is made up of 14 amino acids. V lost 5 bases and J lost 1, with 8 bases in between. Germline-derived CDR1 and CDR2 are SGHAT and FQNNGV. The CDR3 DNA is TGTGCCAGCAGCCGGACCCGGAACACCGGGGAGCTGTTTTTT. Protein sequence: CASSRTRNTGELFF.

This clonotype was observed at least ten times. The chain has TRBV6-1 and TRBJ1-5; no reliable D call. V was shortened by 5 bases and J by 2 bases, with 10 bases between the two germline ends. Germline lookup yields CDR1 MNHNS and CDR2 SASEGT. The CDR3 extends over 14 amino acids. The CDR3, as DNA: TGTGCCAGCAGTCCCGCAACGGGCAATCAGCCCCAGCATTTT. Amino acid sequence: CASSPATGNQPQHF.

This clonotype was counted only a few times. The V gene is TRBV6-1, the J gene TRBJ1-2, with D perhaps TRBD1 (5 bases). Trimming cost V 5 bases and J 6 bases, with 10 bases left between them. This CDR3 has 12 residues. From germline, CDR1 is MNHNS and CDR2 SASEGT. Here the CDR3 reads CASSPGVDGYTF. CDR3 nucleotide sequence: TGTGCCAGCAGTCCGGGGGTGGATGGCTACACCTTC.

The chain links TRBV5-1 to TRBJ1-1; 8 nucleotides match TRBD1. Germline V gene data show CDR1 as SGHRS and CDR2 as YFSETQ. V shed 3 bases and J 6 bases; nucleotides not matched to a gene: 10. The CDR3 is 15 residues long. For the CDR3, the DNA is TGCGCCAGCAGCTCGGACAGGGAAAGGGGGGCTGAAGCTTTCTTT. Translated, it gives CASSSDRERGAEAFF.

This clonotype appeared many times. V and J are TRBV28 and TRBJ1-1, with D possibly matching TRBD1 (5 bases). Trimming cost V 5 bases and J 10 bases, with 17 bases left between them. The length of the CDR3 is 13 residues. CDR1 and CDR2 (germline): MDHEN, SYDVKM. This CDR3 reads CASSPSGQGTAFF. The CDR3 DNA reads TGTGCCAGCAGTCCGTCTGGGCAGGGAACAGCTTTCTTT.

This clonotype was detected many times. The V call is TRBV27, the J call TRBJ2-5, with a possible D match to TRBD1 (5 bases). The CDR3 is 16 residues long. Germline V gene lookup returns CDR1 MNHEY and CDR2 SMNVEV (reference sequence). Trimming stripped 3 bases from V and 4 bases from J, with 18 bases between. In nucleotides, the CDR3 is TGTGCCAGCAGTTTTGCTGGGGCGGCACCCGGAGAGACCCAGTACTTC. Its translation is CASSFAGAAPGETQYF.

The chain combines TRBV24-1 with TRBJ1-2; 7 nucleotides match TRBD1. CDR1 and CDR2 (germline): KGHDR, SFDVKD. J gave up 4 bases and V 1 base, and 2 bases lay outside the gene matches. The CDR3 is 14 residues long. CDR3 loop: CATSDLGDSYGYTF. DNA of the CDR3: TGTGCCACCAGTGATTTAGGGGACAGCTATGGCTACACCTTC.

The J gene is TRBJ2-7, the V gene TRBV20-1; possible D gene TRBD2, 6 bases. This CDR3 is 15 amino acids long. V lost 0 bases and J lost 6, with 18 bases in between. Germline lookup yields CDR1 DFQATT and CDR2 SNEGSKA (reference sequence). The CDR3 nucleotides read TGCAGTGCTAGAGATCCCCGGGAGAGTCCTTTCGAGCAGTACTTC. Translating gives CSARDPRESPFEQYF.

The rearrangement uses TRBV28 and TRBJ2-3; 9 positions match TRBD2. V shed 3 bases and J 5 bases; nucleotides not matched to a gene: 12. This CDR3 is built from 17 residues. Germline-derived CDR1 and CDR2 are MDHEN and SYDVKM. The CDR3 nucleotides read TGTGCCAGCAGTTTTGTCGGGGCGGGAGGGCCAAAAGATACGCAGTATTTT. This gives the protein CASSFVGAGGPKDTQYF.

Ten or more counts support this clonotype. The chain joins TRBV20-1 to TRBJ1-1, with D possibly being TRBD1 (6 bases). The V end was cut by 4 bases, the J end by 1 base, with 7 bases between. CDR1 is DFQATT and CDR2 is SNEGSKA in the germline V gene (reference sequence). The CDR3 length is 12 residues. The DNA of the CDR3 is TGCAGTGCTATGGGGGCGAACACTGAAGCTTTCTTT. It is translated as CSAMGANTEAFF.

This clonotype was detected ten times or more. This chain connects TRBV12-5 to TRBJ2-5; D could derive from TRBD1 or TRBD2 (5 bases each). V was trimmed by 7 bases and J by 1 base, leaving 16 bases between them. This CDR3 is 15 amino acids long. Germline CDR1 LGHNT, CDR2 FRNRAP. The CDR3 spells CASESGTFFQETQYF. Here the CDR3 DNA reads TGTGCTAGTGAATCAGGGACGTTTTTCCAAGAGACCCAGTACTTC. The full variable domain, in which reference TRBV12-5 and TRBJ2-5 provide the parts outside the CDR3, is DARVTQTPRHKVTEMGQEVTMRCQPILGHNTVFWYRQTMMQGLELLAYFRNRAPLDDSGMPKDRFSAEMPDATLATLKIQPSEPRDSAVYFCASESGTFFQETQYFGPGTRLLVL.